This TCR beta chain was identified in a study of cytomegalovirus exposure and HLA in healthy donors. Study-wide points: Being productive about 90% or about 30% of the time was typical of most TCR beta V segments in an earlier analysis.

The PCR had 60 Vbeta and 13 Jbeta primers. Clones were sequenced by immunoSEQ multiplex PCR, and TCRdb holds only the in-frame ones, with some missing. The table has fewer than 150,000 clones, 80% seen once. Those who donated were healthy bone marrow donors. Remarks on this clone: Its cognate antigen is unknown.

This TCR was sampled from a male donor in good health and CMV-seronegative. Material for sequencing was PBMCs.

CDR3 region: CASSTNGGDTQYF. In DNA, the CDR3 is TGTGCCAGCAGCACGAACGGTGGAGATACGCAGTATTTT. The chain uses TRBV7-9 and TRBJ2-3; D is unresolved. The germline gives CDR1 SEHNR, CDR2 FQNEAQ (reference sequence). CDR3 length: 13 residues. V lost 5 bases to trimming and J lost 5 bases, with 11 bases between them.